The 26 T cell receptor beta chains presented below share a single source sample, sequenced in a study of response to subunit inactivated influenza vaccine. TCRdb reprocessed the RT-PCR reads with MiXCR, giving one entry per CDR3 protein. The sample holds about 650,000 distinct CDR3 sequences, around a sixth seen once. The sample here was PBMCs from blood, taken 11 to 12 days after vaccination. The origin of the receptors is a man in his forties or fifties who received an inactivated influenza vaccine.

The chain links TRBV15 to TRBJ1-4; 7 positions agree with TRBD1. CDR3 size: 19 residues. Trimming at V came to 3 bases and at J to 2 bases, leaving 15 bases not matched to a gene. Germline values: CDR1 LNHNV, CDR2 YYDKDF (reference sequence). Here the CDR3 reads CATSRRAGTVQATNEKLFF. The CDR3 DNA reads TGTGCCACCAGCAGGCGGGCAGGGACAGTGCAAGCGACTAATGAAAAACTGTTTTTT. Supplemented by reference TRBV15 and TRBJ1-4, the full variable domain reads DAMVIQNPRYQVTQFGKPVTLSCSQTLNHNVMYWYQQKSSQAPKLLFHYYDKDFNNEADTPDNFQSRRPNTSFCFLDIRSPGLGDTAMYLCATSRRAGTVQATNEKLFFGSGTQLSVL.

The chain recombines TRBV4-3 with TRBJ1-2; no reliable D call. The CDR3 extends over 14 amino acids. Germline V gene data show CDR1 as LGHNA and CDR2 as YSLEER. Trimming removed 2 bases at V and 2 bases at J, with 9 bases between. Written as DNA, the CDR3 is TGCGCCAGCAGCCAAAGAGACACAAACTATGGCTACACCTTC. It translates to CASSQRDTNYGYTF.

This sequence joins TRBV11-3 and TRBJ2-7, with TRBD1 identical over 8 bases. V lost 5 bases to trimming and J lost 3 bases; unmatched junction nucleotides: 9. From germline, CDR1 is SGHNT and CDR2 YENEEA. The CDR3 sequence is 15 residues long. Written as DNA, the CDR3 is TGTGCCAGCAGCCTCAGGACAGGGATGAGCTACGAGCAGTACTTC. Protein sequence: CASSLRTGMSYEQYF.

This clonotype was picked up a small number of times. J is TRBJ2-7 and V is TRBV6-2 or TRBV6-3; 9 nucleotides line up with TRBD1. The germline CDR1 and CDR2 sequences are MNHEY and SVGEGT. With 10 bases clipped from V and 4 bases from J, the junction kept 14 bases outside the gene matches. This CDR3 has 15 residues. The CDR3 region has the DNA TGTGCCACCGCGGAGCTCGGGACAGGGCGATACGAGCAGTACTTC. Translation gives CATAELGTGRYEQYF.

This clonotype was seen a few times. The J gene is TRBJ2-7, the V gene TRBV4-3; D gene ambiguous. V lost 0 bases to trimming and J lost 1 base, with 10 bases between them. CDR1 is LGHNA, CDR2 YSLEER, per germline. CDR3 length: 15 amino acids. CDR3 coding DNA: TGCGCCAGCAGCCAAGATCTAGGGCCGTCCTACGAGCAGTACTTC. Its protein is CASSQDLGPSYEQYF.

The gene calls are TRBV20-1 and TRBJ2-1, with a possible D match to TRBD2 (6 bases). The CDR3 consists of 12 residues. Germline lookup yields CDR1 DFQATT and CDR2 SNEGSKA (reference sequence). Trimming pared 0 bases from V and 15 bases from J, leaving 15 bases between. The CDR3: CSARDGPDGGFF. CDR3 nucleotides: TGCAGTGCTAGAGACGGGCCTGACGGGGGGTTCTTC.

The chain joins TRBV11-1 to TRBJ2-3; 13 bases fit TRBD2. Germline loops: CDR1 SGHAT, CDR2 FQDESV (reference sequence). Unmatched junction bases numbered 7, after V lost 1 base and J lost 3 bases. This CDR3 is built from 18 residues. This CDR3 reads CASSLGTSGRSGTDTQYF. The CDR3, as DNA: TGTGCCAGCAGCTTAGGGACTAGCGGGAGATCTGGTACAGATACGCAGTATTTT. Full variable domain (remainder filled in from reference TRBV11-1 and TRBJ2-3): EAEVAQSPRYKITEKSQAVAFWCDPISGHATLYWYRQILGQGPELLVQFQDESVVDDSQLPKDRFSAERLKGVDSTLKIQPAELGDSAMYLCASSLGTSGRSGTDTQYFGPGTRLTVL.

The chain recombines TRBV6-2 or TRBV6-3 with TRBJ2-5; 14 positions match TRBD2. V trimming: 2 bases; J trimming: 3 bases; junction bases outside the gene matches: 8. This CDR3 has 18 residues. The germline V gene has CDR1 MNHEY and CDR2 SVGEGT. CDR3 region: CASSYPLAGLAGEETQYF. The CDR3 DNA sequence: TGTGCCAGCAGTTACCCCCTTGCGGGACTAGCGGGAGAAGAGACCCAGTACTTC.

V gene TRBV29-1 combines with J gene TRBJ1-1; D uncertain. This CDR3 comprises 12 residues. The germline gives CDR1 SQVTM, CDR2 ANQGSEA. V lost 3 bases to trimming and J lost 1 base, with 6 bases between them. The CDR3 bases are TGCAGCGTTGAGATCCCGAACACTGAAGCTTTCTTT. It specifies CSVEIPNTEAFF.

This sequence joins TRBV6-1 and TRBJ2-3; 7 bases agree with TRBD2. V shed 5 bases and J 2 bases; nucleotides not matched to a gene: 7. CDR3 length: 15 residues. Germline-derived CDR1 and CDR2 are MNHNS and SASEGT. For the CDR3, the DNA is TGTGCCAGCAGTACGTCCGGGACTACCACAGATACGCAGTATTTT. Protein: CASSTSGTTTDTQYF.

This clonotype was seen more than once but under ten times. In nucleotides, the CDR3 is TGTGCCAGCAGCCGGGAATACACTGAAGCTTTCTTT. As protein: CASSREYTEAFF. The V gene is TRBV7-9, the J gene TRBJ1-1, with D uncertain. CDR1 is SEHNR and CDR2 is FQNEAQ in the germline V gene (reference sequence). The CDR3 is 12 amino acids. The V gene lost 5 bases and the J gene lost 3 bases, with 7 bases spanning the gap.

This sequence joins TRBV24-1 and TRBJ2-1; D unclear. The germline V gene has CDR1 KGHDR and CDR2 SFDVKD. Trimming removed 5 bases from V and 3 bases from J, with 7 bases in between. CDR3 size: 13 residues. The CDR3, as DNA: TGTGCCACCAGTGTTAACAGCTACAATGAGCAGTTCTTC. Protein product: CATSVNSYNEQFF.

The chain uses TRBV7-2 and TRBJ2-4; TRBD1 is a possible D gene (6 bases). This CDR3 region has 15 residues. Germline V gene sequence: CDR1 SGHTA, CDR2 FQGNSA. Trimming took off 2 bases at V and 2 bases at J, with 10 bases between the two ends. CDR3: CASSLPGVTKNIQYF. DNA for the CDR3: TGTGCCAGCAGCTTACCAGGGGTAACCAAAAACATTCAGTACTTC.

This clonotype showed up many times. J is TRBJ1-5 and V is TRBV6-1; possible D gene TRBD1, 5 bases. V was trimmed by 4 bases and J by 2 bases, leaving 6 bases between them. This CDR3 is 13 amino acids long. In germline, CDR1 is MNHNS, CDR2 SASEGT. In DNA form, the CDR3 reads TGTGCCAGCAGTGGGGGGGGCAATCAGCCCCAGCATTTT. Protein sequence: CASSGGGNQPQHF.

This clonotype was observed a few times. The CDR3 DNA reads TGTGCCAGCAGTTACGCAGGGGGCCCCTACGAGCAGTACTTC. Translating it yields CASSYAGGPYEQYF. This chain links TRBV6-2 or TRBV6-3 with TRBJ2-7; TRBD1 matches at 8 bases. CDR1 and CDR2 from the germline V gene are MNHEY and SVGEGT. V shed 2 bases and J 2 bases; nucleotides not matched to a gene: 2. This CDR3 has 14 amino acids.

This clonotype was seen more than once but under ten times. The chain carries TRBV10-3 and TRBJ1-5, with D unclear. V was shortened by 4 bases and J by 7 bases, with 8 bases between the two germline ends. The CDR3 runs 12 residues. CDR1 and CDR2 (germline): ENHRY, SYGVKD. The CDR3 DNA reads as TGTGCCATCAGTGCCGGGGAACAGCCCCAGCATTTT. Amino acids: CAISAGEQPQHF.

The V and J genes are TRBV6-2 or TRBV6-3 and TRBJ2-1, with a tentative D call TRBD1 (6 bases). Germline V gene lookup returns CDR1 MNHEY and CDR2 SVGEGT. CDR3 length: 12 residues. Deletions cut 4 bases from V and 10 bases from J, with 11 bases between. CDR3 protein: CASSSLGTEQFF. The CDR3 bases are TGTGCCAGCAGTTCCCTCGGGACAGAGCAGTTCTTC.

The chain links TRBV4-3 to TRBJ1-5, with 8 bases identical to TRBD1. The CDR3 totals 15 residues. Germline assignment: CDR1 LGHNA and CDR2 YSLEER. Losses at the gene ends were 3 bases for V and 2 bases for J; bases not matched to a gene: 3. The CDR3 nucleotides read TGCGCCAGCAGCCAGGAGGACAGGGGCAATCAGCCCCAGCATTTT. Amino acid sequence: CASSQEDRGNQPQHF.

The V call is TRBV11-2, the J call TRBJ2-7; D uncertain. Germline V gives CDR1 SGHAT, CDR2 FQNNGV. V lost 5 bases and J 2 bases, leaving 13 bases between the germline ends. CDR3 length: 14 amino acids. The CDR3 protein is CASSTPLRTYEQYF. DNA for the CDR3: TGTGCCAGCAGCACCCCGCTCCGAACCTACGAGCAGTACTTC.

With regard to this clonotype: Its ends do not fully match the called genes, so a read error is possible. This rearrangement joins TRBV5-1 to TRBJ2-6, with TRBD1 as a possible D gene (5 bases). The V gene's germline CDR1 is SGHRS and CDR2 YFSETQ. CDR3 length: 15 residues. CDR3 sequence reads: CASSPDNSGANVLAF. CDR3 bases: TGCGCCAGCAGCCCGGACAACTCTGGGGCCAACGTCCTGGCTTTC. The full variable domain, rest sourced from reference TRBV5-1 and TRBJ2-6, is KAGVTQTPRYLIKTRGQQVTLSCSPISGHRSVSWYQQTPGQGLQFLFEYFSETQRNKGNFPGRFSGRQFSNSRSEMNVSTLELGDSALYLCASSPDNSGANVLAFGAGSRLTVL.

This clonotype has a handful of counts. This chain joins TRBV7-6 and TRBJ2-7; 9 positions match TRBD2. After removal of 6 bases from V and 2 bases from J, the junction contained 20 bases not matched to a gene. CDR1 and CDR2 from the germline V gene are SGHVS and FNYEAQ. The CDR3 runs 19 residues. The CDR3 is CASSNTRVSGGPKAYEQYF. The CDR3 DNA reads TGTGCCAGCAGTAATACCCGGGTTAGCGGGGGACCGAAGGCCTACGAGCAGTACTTC.

This clonotype has more than one count but fewer than ten. The rearrangement links TRBV4-3 to TRBJ2-1; tentatively, D is TRBD1 (5 bases). V was trimmed by 1 base and J by 8 bases, leaving 12 bases between them. The CDR3 loop spans 14 amino acids. Germline V CDR1 and CDR2: LGHNA, YSLEER. The CDR3 sequence is CASSQGGANHEQFF. Written as DNA, the CDR3 is TGCGCCAGCAGCCAAGGTGGGGCCAACCATGAGCAGTTCTTC.

This chain connects TRBV7-3 to TRBJ1-2, with 11 bases identical to TRBD1. The CDR3 has 14 residues. Germline loops: CDR1 SGHTA, CDR2 FQGTGA. V gave up 2 bases and J gave up 8 bases; unmatched junction bases: 4. The CDR3 here is CASSLGTGGTGYTF. For the CDR3, the DNA is TGTGCCAGCAGCTTAGGGACAGGGGGGACCGGCTACACCTTC.

The sample holds many counts of this clonotype. The CDR3, as DNA: TGCAGTGGTGACCGGGACGGAGCCTACAATGAGCAGTTCTTC. Encoded protein: CSGDRDGAYNEQFF. This chain connects TRBV20-1 to TRBJ2-1, with D possibly called TRBD1 or TRBD2 (5 bases each). With 7 bases removed from V and 2 bases from J, the gap between germline ends came to 15 bases. CDR1 and CDR2 from the germline V gene are DFQATT and SNEGSKA (reference sequence). This CDR3 contains 14 residues.

The chain is built from TRBV7-2 and TRBJ2-7; D is possibly TRBD2 (5 bases). Germline V CDR1 and CDR2: SGHTA, FQGNSA. The CDR3 contains 17 residues. The V end was cut by 6 bases, the J end by 0 bases, with 21 bases between. The CDR3 sequence is CASRGKIWTPSSYEQYF. The CDR3 region has the DNA TGTGCCAGCAGGGGGAAGATATGGACTCCCAGCTCCTACGAGCAGTACTTC.

The CDR3 protein is CSARQYIPDTQYF. The DNA of the CDR3 is TGCAGTGCCAGGCAGTATATCCCAGATACGCAGTATTTT. The chain has TRBV20-1 and TRBJ2-3; D is undetermined. Per the germline V gene, CDR1 is DFQATT and CDR2 is SNEGSKA (reference sequence). The germline V and J ends were trimmed by 6 bases and 4 bases, with 14 bases remaining between them. This CDR3 region has 13 residues.